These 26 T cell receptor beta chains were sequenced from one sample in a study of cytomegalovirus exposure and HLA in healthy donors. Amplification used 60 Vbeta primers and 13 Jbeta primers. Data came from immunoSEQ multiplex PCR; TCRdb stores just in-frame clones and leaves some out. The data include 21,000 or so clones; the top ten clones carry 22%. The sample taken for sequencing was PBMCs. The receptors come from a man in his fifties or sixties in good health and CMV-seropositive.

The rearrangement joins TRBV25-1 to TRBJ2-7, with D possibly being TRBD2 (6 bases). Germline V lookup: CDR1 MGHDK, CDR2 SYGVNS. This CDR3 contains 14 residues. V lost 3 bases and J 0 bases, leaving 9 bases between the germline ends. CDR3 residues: CASSDVDYSYEQYF. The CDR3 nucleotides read TGTGCCAGCAGTGACGTGGACTACTCCTACGAGCAGTACTTC.

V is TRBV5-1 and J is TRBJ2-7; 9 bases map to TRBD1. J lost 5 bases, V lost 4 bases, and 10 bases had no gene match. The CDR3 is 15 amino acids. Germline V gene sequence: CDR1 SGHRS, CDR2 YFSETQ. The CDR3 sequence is CASSSPDRGPHEQYF. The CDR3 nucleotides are TGCGCCAGCAGCAGTCCGGACAGGGGTCCCCACGAGCAGTACTTC.

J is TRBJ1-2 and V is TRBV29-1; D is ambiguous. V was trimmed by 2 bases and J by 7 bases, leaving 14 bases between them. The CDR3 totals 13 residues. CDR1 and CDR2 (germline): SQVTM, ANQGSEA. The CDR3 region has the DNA TGCAGCGTTGAACTCGTCCTAGGCGGTGGCTACACCTTC. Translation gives CSVELVLGGGYTF.

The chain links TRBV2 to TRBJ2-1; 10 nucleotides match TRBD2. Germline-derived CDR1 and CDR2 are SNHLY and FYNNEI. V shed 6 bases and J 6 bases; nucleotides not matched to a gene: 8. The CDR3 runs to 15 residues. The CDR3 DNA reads TGTGCCAGCAGCGCCGGGACTAGCGTAATCAATGAGCAGTTCTTC. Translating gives CASSAGTSVINEQFF. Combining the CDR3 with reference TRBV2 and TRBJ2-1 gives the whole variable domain EPEVTQTPSHQVTQMGQEVILRCVPISNHLYFYWYRQILGQKVEFLVSFYNNEISEKSEIFDDQFSVERPDGSNFTLKIRSTKLEDSAMYFCASSAGTSVINEQFFGPGTRLTVL.

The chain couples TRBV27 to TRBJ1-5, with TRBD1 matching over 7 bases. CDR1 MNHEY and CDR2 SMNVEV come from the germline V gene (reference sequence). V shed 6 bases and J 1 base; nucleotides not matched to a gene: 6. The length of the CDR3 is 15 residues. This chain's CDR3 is CASSRQGESNQPQHF. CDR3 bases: TGTGCCAGCAGCCGACAGGGTGAGAGCAATCAGCCCCAGCATTTT.

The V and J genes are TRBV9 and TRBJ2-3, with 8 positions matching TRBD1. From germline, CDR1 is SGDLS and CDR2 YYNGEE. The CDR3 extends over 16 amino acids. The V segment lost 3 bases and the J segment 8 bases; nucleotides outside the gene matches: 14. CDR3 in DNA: TGTGCCAGCAGCGCCGGACAGGGAAGAGTGGTAGGTACGCAGTATTTT. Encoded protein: CASSAGQGRVVGTQYF.

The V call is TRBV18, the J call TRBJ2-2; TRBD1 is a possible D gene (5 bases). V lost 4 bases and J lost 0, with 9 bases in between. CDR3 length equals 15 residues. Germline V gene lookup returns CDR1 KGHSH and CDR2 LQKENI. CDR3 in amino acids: CASSQTAANTGELFF. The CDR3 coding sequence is TGTGCCAGCTCACAGACAGCCGCGAACACCGGGGAGCTGTTTTTT.

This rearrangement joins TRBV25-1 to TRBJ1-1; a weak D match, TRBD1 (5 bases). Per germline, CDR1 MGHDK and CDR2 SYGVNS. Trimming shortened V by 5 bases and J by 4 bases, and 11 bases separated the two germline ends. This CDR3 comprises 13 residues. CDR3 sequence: CASSQVGGTEAFF. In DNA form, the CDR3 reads TGTGCCAGCAGTCAGGTCGGGGGCACTGAAGCTTTCTTT.

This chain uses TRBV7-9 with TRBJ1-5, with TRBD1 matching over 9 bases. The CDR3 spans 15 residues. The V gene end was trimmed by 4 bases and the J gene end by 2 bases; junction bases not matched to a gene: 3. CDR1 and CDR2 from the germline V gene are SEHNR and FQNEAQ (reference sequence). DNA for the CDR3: TGTGCCAGCAGCTCACAGGGGGCTGGCAATCAGCCCCAGCATTTT. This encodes CASSSQGAGNQPQHF.

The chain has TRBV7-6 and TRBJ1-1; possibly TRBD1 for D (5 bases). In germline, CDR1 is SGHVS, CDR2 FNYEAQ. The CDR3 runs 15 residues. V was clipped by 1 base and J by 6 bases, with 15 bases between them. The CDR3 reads CASSLVGGGESEAFF. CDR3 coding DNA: TGTGCCAGCAGCTTAGTGGGGGGAGGGGAATCTGAAGCTTTCTTT.

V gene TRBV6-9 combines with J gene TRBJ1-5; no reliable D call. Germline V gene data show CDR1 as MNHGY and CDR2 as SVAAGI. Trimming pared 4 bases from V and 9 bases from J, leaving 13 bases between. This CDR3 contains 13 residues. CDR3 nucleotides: TGTGCCAGCAGTTCAGGATCCCTATCGCCCCAGCATTTT. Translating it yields CASSSGSLSPQHF.

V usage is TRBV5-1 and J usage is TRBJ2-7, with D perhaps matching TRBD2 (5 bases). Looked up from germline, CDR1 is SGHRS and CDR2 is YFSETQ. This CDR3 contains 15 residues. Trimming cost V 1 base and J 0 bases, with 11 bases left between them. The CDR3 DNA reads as TGCGCCAGCAGCTTGCAGGTAACTAGCTCCTACGAGCAGTACTTC. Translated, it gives CASSLQVTSSYEQYF.

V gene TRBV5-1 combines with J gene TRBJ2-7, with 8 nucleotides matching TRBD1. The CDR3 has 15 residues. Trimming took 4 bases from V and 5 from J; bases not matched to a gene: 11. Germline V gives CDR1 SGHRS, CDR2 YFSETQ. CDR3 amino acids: CASSATGGTDHEQYF. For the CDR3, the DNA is TGCGCCAGCAGCGCCACAGGGGGTACCGACCACGAGCAGTACTTC. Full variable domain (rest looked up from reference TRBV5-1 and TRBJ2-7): KAGVTQTPRYLIKTRGQQVTLSCSPISGHRSVSWYQQTPGQGLQFLFEYFSETQRNKGNFPGRFSGRQFSNSRSEMNVSTLELGDSALYLCASSATGGTDHEQYFGPGTRLTVT.

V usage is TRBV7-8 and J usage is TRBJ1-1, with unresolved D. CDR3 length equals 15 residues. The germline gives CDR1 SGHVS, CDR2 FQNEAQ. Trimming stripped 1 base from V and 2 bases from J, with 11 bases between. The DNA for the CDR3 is TGTGCCAGCAGCTTAGGCGCCAGAGGTAACACTGAAGCTTTCTTT. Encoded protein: CASSLGARGNTEAFF.

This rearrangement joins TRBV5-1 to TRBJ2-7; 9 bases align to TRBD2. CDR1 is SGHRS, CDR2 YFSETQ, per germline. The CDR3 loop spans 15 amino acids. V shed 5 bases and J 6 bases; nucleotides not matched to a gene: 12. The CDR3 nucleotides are TGCGCCAGCAGTCCGCCGGGCGCTAGCGGGACCGAGCAGTACTTC. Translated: CASSPPGASGTEQYF.

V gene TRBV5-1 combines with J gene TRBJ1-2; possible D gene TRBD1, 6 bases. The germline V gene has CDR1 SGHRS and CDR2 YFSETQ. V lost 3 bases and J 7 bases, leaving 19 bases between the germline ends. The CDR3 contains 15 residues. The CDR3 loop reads CASSSPGQPFGGYTF. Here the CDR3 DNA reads TGCGCCAGCAGCTCCCCGGGACAACCTTTTGGTGGCTACACCTTC.

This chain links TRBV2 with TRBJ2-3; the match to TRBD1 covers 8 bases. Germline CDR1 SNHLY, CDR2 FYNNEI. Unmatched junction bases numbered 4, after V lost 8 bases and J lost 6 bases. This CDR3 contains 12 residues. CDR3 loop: CASGQGQDTQYF. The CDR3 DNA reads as TGTGCCAGCGGACAGGGTCAGGATACGCAGTATTTT.

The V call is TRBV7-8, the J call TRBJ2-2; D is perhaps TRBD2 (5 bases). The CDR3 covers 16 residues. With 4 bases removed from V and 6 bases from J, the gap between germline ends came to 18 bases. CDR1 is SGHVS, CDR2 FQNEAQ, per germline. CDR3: CASSSISGWLAGELFF. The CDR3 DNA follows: TGTGCCAGCAGCTCAATAAGCGGTTGGTTGGCCGGGGAGCTGTTTTTT. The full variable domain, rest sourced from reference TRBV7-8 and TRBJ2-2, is GAGVSQSPRYKVAKRGQDVALRCDPISGHVSLFWYQQALGQGPEFLTYFQNEAQLDKSGLPSDRFFAERPEGSVSTLKIQRTQQEDSAVYLCASSSISGWLAGELFFGEGSRLTVL.

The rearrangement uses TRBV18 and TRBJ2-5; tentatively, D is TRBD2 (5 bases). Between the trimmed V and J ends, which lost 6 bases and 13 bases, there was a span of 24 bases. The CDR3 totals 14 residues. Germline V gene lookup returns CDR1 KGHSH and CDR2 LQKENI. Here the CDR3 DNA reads TGTGCCAGCTCTGTCGGGTCACCACGGACTTTGACGTACTTC. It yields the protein CASSVGSPRTLTYF.

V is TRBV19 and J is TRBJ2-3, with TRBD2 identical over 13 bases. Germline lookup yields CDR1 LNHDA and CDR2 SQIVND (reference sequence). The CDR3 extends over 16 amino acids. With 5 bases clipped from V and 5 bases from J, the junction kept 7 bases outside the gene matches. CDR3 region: CASSPWTSGRGDTQYF. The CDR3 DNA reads TGTGCCAGTAGTCCCTGGACTAGCGGGAGAGGAGATACGCAGTATTTT. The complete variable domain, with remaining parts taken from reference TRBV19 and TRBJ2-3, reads DGGITQSPKYLFRKEGQNVTLSCEQNLNHDAMYWYRQDPGQGLRLIYYSQIVNDFQKGDIAEGYSVSREKKESFPLTVTSAQKNPTAFYLCASSPWTSGRGDTQYFGPGTRLTVL.

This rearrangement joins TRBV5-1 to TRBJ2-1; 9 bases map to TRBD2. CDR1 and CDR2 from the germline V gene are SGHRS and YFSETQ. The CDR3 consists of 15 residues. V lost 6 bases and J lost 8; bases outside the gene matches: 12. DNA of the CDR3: TGCGCCAGCACTTCGACTAGCGGCATAGTTCATGAGCAGTTCTTC. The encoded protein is CASTSTSGIVHEQFF.

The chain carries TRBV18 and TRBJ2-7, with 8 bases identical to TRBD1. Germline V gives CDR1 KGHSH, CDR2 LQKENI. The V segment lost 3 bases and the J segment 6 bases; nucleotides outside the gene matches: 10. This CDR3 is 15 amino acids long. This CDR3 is CASSPITQGAGEQYF. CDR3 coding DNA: TGTGCCAGCTCACCTATCACCCAGGGGGCTGGCGAGCAGTACTTC.

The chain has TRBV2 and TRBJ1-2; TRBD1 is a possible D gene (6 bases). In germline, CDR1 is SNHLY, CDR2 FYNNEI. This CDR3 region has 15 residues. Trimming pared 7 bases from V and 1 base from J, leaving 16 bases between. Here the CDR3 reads CASNTRDTFNYGYTF. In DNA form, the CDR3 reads TGTGCCAGCAATACTCGGGACACCTTTAACTATGGCTACACCTTC.

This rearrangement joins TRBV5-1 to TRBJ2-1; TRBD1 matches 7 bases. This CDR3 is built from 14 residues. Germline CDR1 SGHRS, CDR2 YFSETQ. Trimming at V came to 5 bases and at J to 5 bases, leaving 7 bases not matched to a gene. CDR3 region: CASSHGTEDNEQFF. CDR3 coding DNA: TGCGCCAGCAGTCACGGGACAGAAGACAATGAGCAGTTCTTC.

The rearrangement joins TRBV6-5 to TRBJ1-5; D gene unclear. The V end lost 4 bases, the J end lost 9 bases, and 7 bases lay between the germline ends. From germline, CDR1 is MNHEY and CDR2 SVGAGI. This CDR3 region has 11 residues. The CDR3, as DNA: TGTGCCAGCAGTTTCGTCCGGCCCCAGCATTTT. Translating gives CASSFVRPQHF.

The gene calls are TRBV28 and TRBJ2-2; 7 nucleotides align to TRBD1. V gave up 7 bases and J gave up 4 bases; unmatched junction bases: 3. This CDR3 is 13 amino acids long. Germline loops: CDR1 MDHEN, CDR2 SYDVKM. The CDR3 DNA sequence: TGTGCCAGCACGACAGGGCCCACCGGGGAGCTGTTTTTT. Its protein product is CASTTGPTGELFF.